This entry concerns a single T cell receptor (beta chain). No cognate antigen has been identified for it. No clone much larger than this one lies a single base away; base qualities are absent. This specimen belongs to a study of blood T cell repertoires in COVID-19 (dated by TCRdb to 2020 to 2022). For context, the study as a whole: The collaborator samples originated in the United States, Italy and Spain and spanned the acute and convalescent phases of COVID-19. The material from the prospective study consisted of cDNA or gDNA derived from T cells, B-cell-depleted T cells, or PBMCs. Subjects who had been exposed to COVID-19, were actively infected with it, or had recovered from it provided the deeply sampled blood TCRbeta repertoires that made up the dataset. The repertoires were made available in a free public database intended to serve as a resource for research on the immune response to SARS-CoV-2. The samples were drawn from the first 160 participants of the ongoing ImmuneRACE study and from 1,254 subjects provided by 6 global collaborators. Sample metadata almost always included a de-identified subject ID, COVID-19 status, age in years and sex. Where available, HLA class I and class II types were taken from metadata supplied by the sample provider and were not determined by assay-based typing.

The collaborating institutions used their own protocols to collect whole blood in K2EDTA tubes. For TCRbeta analysis, collaborators shipped samples as frozen whole blood, isolated PBMCs, or DNA extracted from either of those sample types. The immunoSEQ Assay, a bias-controlled multiplex PCR, was used to amplify TCRbeta CDR3 regions from genomic DNA. Per the original workflow: Within the assay, amplification of reference gene primers was used to estimate how many nucleated cells each sample contained. Sequence reads were collapsed and filtered to measure the absolute abundance of every unique TCRbeta CDR3 rearrangement. For each sample, productive Simpson clonality was calculated as the square root of Simpson's diversity index over productive rearrangements. Held by TCRdb, this immuneACCESS table contains in-frame sequences only and omits some clones. Under half of the omission traces to an unresolved V gene where checked; the cause of the rest is unknown. D and trimming were read from the DNA, whereas the V and J calls and clone size are those reported in that table. The sample table lists fewer than 200,000 clones, about 83% of them with a count of one. The ten largest clones add up to around 2.1% of the sample.

The CDR3 holds 16 amino acids from the cysteine to the phenylalanine. Only CDR3 DNA remains: 48 bases, in frame from the first base. Trimming accounts for 4 bases at V and 6 bases at J, while the number of junction bases matched to no gene is 7. Looking up the germline V gene yields CDR1 SGHRS and CDR2 YFSETQ. Overall study results and their limits: The amount of clinical and demographic metadata varied by source and participant and was provided uncurated.

Sequenced input: peripheral blood. This receptor was taken from a woman at least 80 years old with acute or convalescent COVID-19. The chain couples TRBV5-1 to TRBJ2-2; TRBD2 aligns with 12 central bases. The base sequence is TGCGCCAGCAGCCCCAGACTAGCGGGGGCGGCCGGGGAGCTGTTTTTT. It codes for CASSPRLAGAAGELFF.